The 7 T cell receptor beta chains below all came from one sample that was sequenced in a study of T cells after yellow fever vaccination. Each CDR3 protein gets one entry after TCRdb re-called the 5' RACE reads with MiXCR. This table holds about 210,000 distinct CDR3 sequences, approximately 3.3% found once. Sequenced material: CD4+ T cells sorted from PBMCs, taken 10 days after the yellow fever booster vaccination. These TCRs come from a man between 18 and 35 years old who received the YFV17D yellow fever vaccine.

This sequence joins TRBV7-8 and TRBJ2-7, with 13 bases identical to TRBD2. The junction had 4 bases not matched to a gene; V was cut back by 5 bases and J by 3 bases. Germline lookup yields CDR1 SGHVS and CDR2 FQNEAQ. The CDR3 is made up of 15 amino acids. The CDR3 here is CASSRLAGGFYEQYV. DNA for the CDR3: TGTGCCAGCAGCCGACTAGCGGGGGGCTTCTACGAGCAGTACGTC.

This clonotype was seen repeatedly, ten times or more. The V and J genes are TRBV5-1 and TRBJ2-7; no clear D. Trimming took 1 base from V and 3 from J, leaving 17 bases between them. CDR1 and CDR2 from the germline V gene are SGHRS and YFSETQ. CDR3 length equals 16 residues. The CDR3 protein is CASSLQPGVQVYEQYF. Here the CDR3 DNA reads TGCGCCAGCAGCTTGCAGCCGGGTGTCCAGGTCTACGAGCAGTACTTC.

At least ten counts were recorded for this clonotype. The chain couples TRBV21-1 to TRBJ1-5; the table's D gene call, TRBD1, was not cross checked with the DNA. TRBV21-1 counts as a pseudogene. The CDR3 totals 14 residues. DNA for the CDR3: TGTGCCAGCAGCATTCGACAGGGGGGCTACCCCCAGCATTTT. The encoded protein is CASSIRQGGYPQHF.

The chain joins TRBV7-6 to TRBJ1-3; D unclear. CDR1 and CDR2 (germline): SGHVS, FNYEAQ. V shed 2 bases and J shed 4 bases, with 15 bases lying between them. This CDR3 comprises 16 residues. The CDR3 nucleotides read TGTGCCAGCAGCTTATCCCCGATCGATCCCGGAAACACCATATATTTT. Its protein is CASSLSPIDPGNTIYF.

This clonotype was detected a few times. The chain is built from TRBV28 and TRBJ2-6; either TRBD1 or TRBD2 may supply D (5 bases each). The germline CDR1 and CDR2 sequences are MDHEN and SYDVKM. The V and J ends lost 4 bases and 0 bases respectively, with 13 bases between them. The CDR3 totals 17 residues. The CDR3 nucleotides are TGTGCCAGCAGTTCCGGGACGGGATACTCTGGGGCCAACGTCCTGACTTTC. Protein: CASSSGTGYSGANVLTF. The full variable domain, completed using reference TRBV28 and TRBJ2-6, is DVKVTQSSRYLVKRTGEKVFLECVQDMDHENMFWYRQDPGLGLRLIYFSYDVKMKEKGDIPEGYSVSREKKERFSLILESASTNQTSMYLCASSSGTGYSGANVLTFGAGSRLTVL.

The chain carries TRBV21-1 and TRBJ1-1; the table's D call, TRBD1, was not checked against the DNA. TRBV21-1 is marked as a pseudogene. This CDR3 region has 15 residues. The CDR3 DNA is TGTGCCAGCAGCAATAGTGGGGCCGGGAACACTGAAGCTTTCTTT. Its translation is CASSNSGAGNTEAFF.

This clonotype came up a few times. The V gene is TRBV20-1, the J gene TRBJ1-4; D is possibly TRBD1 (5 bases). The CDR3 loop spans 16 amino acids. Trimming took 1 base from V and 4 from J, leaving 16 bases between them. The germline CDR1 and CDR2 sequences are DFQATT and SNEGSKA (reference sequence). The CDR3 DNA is TGCAGTGCTAGAGCTCTCTCGGGGGTATTTAATGAAAAACTGTTTTTT. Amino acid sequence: CSARALSGVFNEKLFF.